This entry is about one TCR beta chain. The antigen is not known. The authors ran a second PCR of 7 to 11 cycles using a sample-barcoded 5' primer and a J-beta primer mix. Per sample, CDR3-containing paired-end reads numbered at least 3 million. In TCRdb, the 5' RACE reads were re-called with MiXCR into one record per CDR3 protein. The sample contains approximately 1,000,000 distinct CDR3 sequences, 35% to 55% of which appear only once. This sample was taken from a study of blood T cells in healthy people across ages. Study-level points and caveats: A roughly linear age-dependent decrease characterized TCR beta diversity per million T cells. Naive T cell percentage and TCR beta diversity correlated strongly.

The CDR3 runs to 14 residues. Germline V gene sequence: CDR1 DFQATT, CDR2 SNEGSKA (reference sequence). The chain links TRBV20-1 to TRBJ2-1; D is ambiguous. The TCR sequence derives from a woman aged 55-69 years in good health. Specimen: blood. This chain's CDR3 is CASQAPFVGNEQFF. The CDR3 bases are TGCGCGAGCCAAGCCCCCTTCGTGGGCAATGAGCAGTTCTTC.